These 4 T cell receptor beta chains were all obtained from the same sample, sequenced in a study of T cell responses to AZD1222 COVID-19 vaccine. Sequenced by immunoSEQ multiplex PCR; TCRdb stores in-frame clones only, minus some. The sample shows about 94,000 clones, about 85% of them seen only once. The specimen was peripheral blood, collected 28 days after the second AZD1222 dose. The receptor source for this set is an adult who received the AZD1222 COVID-19 vaccine.

This clone was picked up one time. The chain employs TRBV19 and TRBJ1-6, with unresolved D. Germline V CDR1 and CDR2: LNHDA, SQIVND (reference sequence). Trimming took off 7 bases at V and 7 bases at J, with 8 bases between the two ends. The CDR3 has 12 residues. The CDR3 DNA sequence: TGTGCCAGTAATTGGCGGAATTCACCCCTCCACTTT. Its protein product is CASNWRNSPLHF.

In its sample, this clone was seen many times. V is TRBV5-6 and J is TRBJ2-7; 7 bases line up with TRBD1. The CDR3 length is 13 residues. V was pared by 6 bases and J by 2 bases, with 5 bases of the junction left unmatched. In germline, CDR1 is SGHDT, CDR2 YYEEEE. For the CDR3, the DNA is TGTGCCAGCACAGCCGGACAGGCCTACGAGCAGTACTTC. The encoded protein is CASTAGQAYEQYF.

The chain couples TRBV2 to TRBJ2-5; 8 positions match TRBD2. CDR1 is SNHLY, CDR2 FYNNEI, per germline. J lost 5 bases, V lost 8 bases, and 10 bases had no gene match. The CDR3 totals 14 residues. The CDR3 DNA reads as TGTGCCAGCGAGGGATTAGCGGGAAGGGAGACCCAGTACTTC. This codes for CASEGLAGRETQYF.

The chain joins TRBV19 to TRBJ2-7, with 7 bases aligning to TRBD1. The CDR3 consists of 15 residues. V gave up 5 bases and J gave up 6 bases; unmatched junction bases: 13. Per the germline V gene, CDR1 is LNHDA and CDR2 is SQIVND (reference sequence). The CDR3: CASSSATGPSLEQYF. The CDR3 DNA follows: TGTGCCAGTAGTTCTGCGACAGGGCCATCTCTCGAGCAGTACTTC. The full variable domain, in which reference TRBV19 and TRBJ2-7 provide the parts outside the CDR3, is DGGITQSPKYLFRKEGQNVTLSCEQNLNHDAMYWYRQDPGQGLRLIYYSQIVNDFQKGDIAEGYSVSREKKESFPLTVTSAQKNPTAFYLCASSSATGPSLEQYFGPGTRLTVT.